The clone carrying this T cell receptor beta chain was counted a few times. Its target is unknown. The sample comes from a study of CD8+ T cells in alopecia areata. CDR1 and CDR2 (germline): MRHNA, SNTAGT. Losses at the gene ends were 8 bases for V and 0 bases for J; bases not matched to a gene: 9. The CDR3 runs 15 residues. Following RNA extraction, reverse transcription yielded cDNA that acted as the sequencing template. Generated by immunoSEQ multiplex PCR, the TCRdb table keeps only in-frame clones and is missing some. The sample lists around 36,000 clones, around half occurring once. Study-level findings and limits: Tissue-resident alphabeta T cells belonging to normal skin likewise get sequenced within scalp specimens. Compared with mice, patients displayed less clear TCR sharing, possibly for HLA-related reasons. Elevated clonality characterized lesional scalp relative to normal scalp, particularly in alopecia totalis/universalis.

CD4+ cells underwent sorting into CD25+CD127- cells for 5 or 6 patients. Peripheral blood and lesional scalp punch biopsies came from alopecia areata patients. The sequencing sample was made of CD4+ Tregs sorted from blood. This TCR came from a human donor with alopecia areata. The gene calls are TRBV6-4 and TRBJ1-1; 7 bases map to TRBD1. The CDR3, as DNA: TGTGCCAGCCGTCCCACCGGGACAGTGAACACTGAAGCTTTCTTT. Protein sequence: CASRPTGTVNTEAFF.